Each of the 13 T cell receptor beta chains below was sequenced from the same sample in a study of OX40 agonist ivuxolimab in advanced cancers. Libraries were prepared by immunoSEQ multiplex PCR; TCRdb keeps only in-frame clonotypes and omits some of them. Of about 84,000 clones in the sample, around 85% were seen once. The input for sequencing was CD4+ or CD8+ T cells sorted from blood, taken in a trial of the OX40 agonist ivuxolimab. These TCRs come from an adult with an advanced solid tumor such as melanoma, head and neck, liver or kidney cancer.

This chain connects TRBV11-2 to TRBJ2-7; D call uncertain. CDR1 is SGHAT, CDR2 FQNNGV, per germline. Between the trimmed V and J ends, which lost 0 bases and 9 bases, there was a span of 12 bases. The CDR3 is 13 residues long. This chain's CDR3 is CASSLDYSAPQYV. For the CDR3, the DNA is TGTGCCAGCAGCTTAGATTATTCGGCACCGCAGTACGTC.

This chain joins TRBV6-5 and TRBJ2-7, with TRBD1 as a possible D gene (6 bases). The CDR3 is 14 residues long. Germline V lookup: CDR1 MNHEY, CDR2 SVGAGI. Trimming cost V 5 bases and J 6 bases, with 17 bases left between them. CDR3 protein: CASSRTAFSGEQYF. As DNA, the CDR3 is TGTGCCAGCAGTCGGACAGCTTTTTCCGGCGAGCAGTACTTC.

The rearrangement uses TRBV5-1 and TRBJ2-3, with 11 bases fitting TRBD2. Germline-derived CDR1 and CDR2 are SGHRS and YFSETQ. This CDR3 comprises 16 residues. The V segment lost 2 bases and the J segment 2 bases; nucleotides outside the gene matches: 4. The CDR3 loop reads CASSLPGLADTDTQYF. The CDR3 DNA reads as TGCGCCAGCAGCTTACCGGGACTAGCGGACACAGATACGCAGTATTTT.

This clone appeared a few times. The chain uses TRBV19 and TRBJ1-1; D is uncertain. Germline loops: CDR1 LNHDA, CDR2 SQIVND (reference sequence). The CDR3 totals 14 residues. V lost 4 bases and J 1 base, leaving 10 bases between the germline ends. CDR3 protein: CASSTPWGNTEAFF. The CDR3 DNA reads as TGTGCCAGTAGTACCCCCTGGGGGAACACTGAAGCTTTCTTT.

The CDR3 bases are TGTGCCAGCTCACCACCGACCGGGGCAAGGGGGGAGACCCAGTACTTC. It encodes CASSPPTGARGETQYF. The chain has TRBV18 and TRBJ2-5, with D perhaps TRBD1 (6 bases). CDR3 length equals 16 residues. The V end was cut by 0 bases, the J end by 5 bases, with 16 bases between. Germline CDR1 and CDR2: KGHSH and LQKENI. The whole variable domain, remainder taken from reference TRBV18 and TRBJ2-5, is NAGVMQNPRHLVRRRGQEARLRCSPMKGHSHVYWYRQLPEEGLKFMVYLQKENIIDESGMPKERFSAEFPKEGPSILRIQQVVRGDSAAYFCASSPPTGARGETQYFGPGTRLLVL.

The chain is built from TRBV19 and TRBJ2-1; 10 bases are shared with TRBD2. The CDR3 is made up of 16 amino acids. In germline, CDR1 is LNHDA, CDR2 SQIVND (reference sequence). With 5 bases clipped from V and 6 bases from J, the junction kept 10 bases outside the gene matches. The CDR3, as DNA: TGTGCCAGTAGTGGCCTAGCGGGAGAGGGGGGCAATGAGCAGTTCTTC. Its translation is CASSGLAGEGGNEQFF.

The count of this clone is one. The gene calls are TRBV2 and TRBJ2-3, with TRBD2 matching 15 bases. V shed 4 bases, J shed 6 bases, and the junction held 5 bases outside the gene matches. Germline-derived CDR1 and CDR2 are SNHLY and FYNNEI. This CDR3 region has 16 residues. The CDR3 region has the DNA TGTGCCAGCAGTGTCGGACTAGCGGGAGGGCCGGATACGCAGTATTTT. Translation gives CASSVGLAGGPDTQYF.

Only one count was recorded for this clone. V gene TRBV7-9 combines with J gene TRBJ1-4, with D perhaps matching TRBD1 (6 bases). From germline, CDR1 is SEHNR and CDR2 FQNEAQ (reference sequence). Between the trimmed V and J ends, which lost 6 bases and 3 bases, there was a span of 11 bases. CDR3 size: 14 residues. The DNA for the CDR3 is TGTGCCAGCAGTTTACAGGGCCCTAATGAAAAACTGTTTTTT. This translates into CASSLQGPNEKLFF.

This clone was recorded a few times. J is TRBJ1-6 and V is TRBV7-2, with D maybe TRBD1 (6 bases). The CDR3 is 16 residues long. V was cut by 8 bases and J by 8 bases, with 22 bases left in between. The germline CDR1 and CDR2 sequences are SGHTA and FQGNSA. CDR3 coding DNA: TGTGCCAGCTCCAGGGGACTGTACCCGGGCGATTCACCCCTCCACTTT. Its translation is CASSRGLYPGDSPLHF.

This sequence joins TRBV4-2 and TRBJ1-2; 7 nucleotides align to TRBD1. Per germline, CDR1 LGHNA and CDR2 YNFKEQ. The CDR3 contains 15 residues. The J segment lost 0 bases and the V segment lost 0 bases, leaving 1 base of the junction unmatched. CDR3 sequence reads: CASSQDQGANYGYTF. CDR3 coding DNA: TGTGCCAGCAGCCAAGATCAGGGGGCTAACTATGGCTACACCTTC.

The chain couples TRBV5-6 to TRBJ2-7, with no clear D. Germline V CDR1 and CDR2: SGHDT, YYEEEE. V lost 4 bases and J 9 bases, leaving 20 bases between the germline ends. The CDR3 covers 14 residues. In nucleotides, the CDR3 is TGTGCCAGCAGCCCGTGGAGCACCCCCATGGGGCAGTACGTC. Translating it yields CASSPWSTPMGQYV.

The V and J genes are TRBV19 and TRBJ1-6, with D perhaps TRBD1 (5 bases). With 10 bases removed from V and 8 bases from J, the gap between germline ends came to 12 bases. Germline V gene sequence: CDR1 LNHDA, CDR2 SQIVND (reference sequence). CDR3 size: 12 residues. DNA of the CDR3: TGTGCCACCCAGGTAGGGGATTCACCCCTCCACTTT. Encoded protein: CATQVGDSPLHF.

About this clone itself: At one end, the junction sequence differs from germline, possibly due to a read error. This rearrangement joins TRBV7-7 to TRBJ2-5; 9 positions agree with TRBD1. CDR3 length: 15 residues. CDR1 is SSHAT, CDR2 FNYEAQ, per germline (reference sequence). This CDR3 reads CASSLRGTGPETQYF. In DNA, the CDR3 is TGTGCTAGCAGCTTAAGGGGGACAGGGCCAGAGACCCAGTACTTC.